Listed below are T cell receptor beta chains from one sample, sequenced in a study of identical twins. TCRdb independently ran MiXCR on the 5' RACE reads; one entry per CDR3 protein. The sample has approximately 550,000 distinct CDR3 sequences; 20% to 25% are singletons. The same specimen was also included in a second study, on yellow fever vaccine responses in identical twins.

Specimen: CD4+ T cells sorted from blood. These receptors were obtained from a woman in her late teens or twenties in good health. The CDR3 runs from the conserved cysteine through the conserved F or W. The D gene is left open where the match is weak. A row's size may be missing; if present it is once, few, many or a size class.

clone size	D gene	J gene	V gene	CDR3 DNA	CDR3 protein
-	-	TRBJ1-5	TRBV12-3/TRBV12-4	TGTGCCAGCAGTCACAGGAGCAATCAGCCCCAGCATTTT	CASSHRSNQPQHF
-	TRBD1	TRBJ2-2	TRBV11-3	TGTGCCAGCAGCCCATCACAGGGGGCCAAGCACACCGGGGAGCTGTTTTTT	CASSPSQGAKHTGELFF
-	TRBD2	TRBJ2-1	TRBV24-1	TGTGCCACCAGTGACTCGGGGGGTGGGAACAATGAGCAGTTCTTC	CATSDSGGGNNEQFF
-	TRBD2	TRBJ2-7	TRBV7-8	TGTGCCAGCAGCTTGTTTCTCCCCGGGACTAGCGGCTACGAGCAGTACTTC	CASSLFLPGTSGYEQYF
few	TRBD2	TRBJ2-2	TRBV3-1	TGTGCCAGCAGCCAAGACCCCGGGGGAGCGGGGACCACCGGGGAGCTGTTTTTT	CASSQDPGGAGTTGELFF
-	-	TRBJ1-3	TRBV12-3/TRBV12-4	TGTGCCAGCACCCCGGCGGACAGTAGCGGAAACACCATATATTTT	CASTPADSSGNTIYF
-	-	TRBJ2-7	TRBV7-6	TGTGCCAGCAGCTTTTTTGGGGAAAAGGAGCAGTACTTC	CASSFFGEKEQYF
few	-	TRBJ2-7	TRBV5-1	TGCGCCAGCTCGCAGGGGAGATCGAACTACGAGCAGTACTTC	CASSQGRSNYEQYF
few	TRBD1	TRBJ2-7	TRBV7-9	TGTGCCAGCAGCTCGGGGACAGGGGTCTACGAGCAGTACTTC	CASSSGTGVYEQYF
-	TRBD1	TRBJ2-1	TRBV10-3	TGTGCCATCAGAGTAGGACAGGTCCTAGACAATGAGCAGTTCTTC	CAIRVGQVLDNEQFF
-	TRBD2	TRBJ2-1	TRBV24-1	TGTGCCACCAGTGATTACCCCGCGAGCGGGACCCTTAATGAGCAGTTCTTC	CATSDYPASGTLNEQFF
-	-	TRBJ1-6	TRBV10-3	TGTGCCATCAGCTCGAGCAGGAACGATAATTCACCCCTCCACTTT	CAISSSRNDNSPLHF
few	-	TRBJ2-3	TRBV7-6	TGTGCCAGCACTAGGGGAGGCAGAAGGGAGTCAGATACGCAGTATTTT	CASTRGGRRESDTQYF
-	TRBD1	TRBJ1-1	TRBV5-1	TGCGCCAGCGGGGACAGAATGAACACTGAAGCTTTCTTT	CASGDRMNTEAFF
few	TRBD2	TRBJ2-1	TRBV4-2	TGTGCCAGCAGCCAAGCTGGACTAGCGGACAATGAGCAGTTCTTC	CASSQAGLADNEQFF
-	-	TRBJ2-5	TRBV20-1	TGCAGTGCTAGAGATAGAGGGGAGACCCAGTACTTC	CSARDRGETQYF